This paragraph covers one T cell receptor (beta chain) sequence. What it recognizes is unknown. This sample stems from a study of OX40 agonist ivuxolimab in advanced cancers. Across the whole study: A male proportion of more than 75% was recorded, with mean age about 62 years and range roughly 23 to 79. Study-level results: Relatively little clonal expansion, among the lowest observed, appeared in partial responders at 0.1-3.0 mg/kg. Average numbers of expanded clones were greater in CD8+ T cells than in CD4+. The authors did not determine the antigen specificity of the expanded peripheral T cells.

Clones were read by immunoSEQ multiplex PCR, and TCRdb kept only the in-frame ones, dropping some. The table lists roughly 48,000 clones, approximately 79% of them singletons. With 0 bases removed from V and 0 bases from J, the gap between germline ends came to 10 bases. Germline values: CDR1 SGDLS, CDR2 YYNGEE. This CDR3 contains 16 residues. The sequence was collected from an adult with an advanced solid tumor such as melanoma, head and neck, liver or kidney cancer. The J gene is TRBJ2-1, the V gene TRBV9; D may be TRBD1 (5 bases). The sequences come from CD4+ or CD8+ T cells sorted from blood, collected in a trial of the OX40 agonist ivuxolimab. The CDR3 here is CASSVGGQSSYNEQFF. In nucleotides, the CDR3 is TGTGCCAGCAGCGTAGGGGGCCAAAGCTCCTACAATGAGCAGTTCTTC.